This entry describes one TCR beta chain. What it recognizes is unknown. This record comes from a study of cytomegalovirus exposure and HLA in healthy donors. Study as a whole: HLA-typed donors were the source of 90 million or so unique TCRs, which an early data release held.

Use of 60 Vbeta and 13 Jbeta primers characterized the PCR. Libraries were prepared by immunoSEQ multiplex PCR; TCRdb keeps only in-frame clonotypes and omits some of them. The table has some 170,000 clones, over 80% seen once; the top ten hold about 3.8%. Trimming at V came to 7 bases and at J to 11 bases, leaving 13 bases not matched to a gene. Germline CDR1 reads MDHEN; CDR2 reads SYDVKM. The length of the CDR3 is 13 residues. Whole-study findings and limits: In a later analysis, across HLA loci, associated TCR counts were highest for DRB1, lowest for HLA-C. TRBV6-2, TRBV6-3 and some other V segments were excluded as indistinguishable. Researchers reportedly found TCR beta sequences accurately predicted most subjects' HLA-A and HLA-B alleles.

The chain couples TRBV28 to TRBJ1-1; 7 positions match TRBD1. The receptor comes from a man in his forties or fifties in good health and CMV-seropositive. Source material: PBMCs. CDR3 sequence reads: CASTVPRGLGAFF. The DNA of the CDR3 is TGTGCCAGCACCGTACCGAGGGGGCTCGGGGCTTTCTTT.